The present T cell receptor (beta chain) was sequenced within a study of beta chain features in type 1 diabetes. Overall study results and limits: It was possible that PCR favored shorter templates, equally so in patients and controls.

The CDR3 is 19 residues long. With 7 bases removed from V and 0 bases from J, the gap between germline ends came to 28 bases. Germline V CDR1 and CDR2: SQVTM, ANQGSEA. The authors reverse transcribed all of the isolated RNA, so sequencing captured expressed TCRB transcripts. Repertoires were generated with immunoSEQ multiplex PCR, while TCRdb's copy carries only in-frame clones and drops some. There are some 230,000 clones in the sample; 9.6% occur only once, and 0.034% lies in the top ten. As concerns this clone: The antigen is not known.

This receptor was taken from a young woman in good health. This chain uses TRBV29-1 with TRBJ2-1; weak D call: TRBD2 (5 bases). Sample: naive CD4+ T cells from blood. The CDR3 sequence is CSAAVWGRGAASSYNEQFF. The CDR3 coding sequence is TGCAGCGCCGCCGTGTGGGGTAGAGGAGCGGCTAGCTCCTACAATGAGCAGTTCTTC.